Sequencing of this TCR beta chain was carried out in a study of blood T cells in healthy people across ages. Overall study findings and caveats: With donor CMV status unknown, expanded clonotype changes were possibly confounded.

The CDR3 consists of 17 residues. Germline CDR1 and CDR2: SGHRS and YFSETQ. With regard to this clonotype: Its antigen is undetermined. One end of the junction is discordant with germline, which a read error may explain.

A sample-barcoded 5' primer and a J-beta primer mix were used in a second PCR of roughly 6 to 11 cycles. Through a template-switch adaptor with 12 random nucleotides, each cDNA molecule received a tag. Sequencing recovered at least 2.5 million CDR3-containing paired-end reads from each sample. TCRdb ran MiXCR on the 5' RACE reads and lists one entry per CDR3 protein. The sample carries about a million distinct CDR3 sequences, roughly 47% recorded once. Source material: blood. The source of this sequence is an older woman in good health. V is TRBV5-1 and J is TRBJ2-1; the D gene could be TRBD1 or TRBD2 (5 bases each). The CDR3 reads CTSSFLPDRLNNNEQFF. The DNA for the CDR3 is TGCACCAGCAGCTTTTTGCCAGACAGACTAAATAACAATGAGCAGTTCTTC.